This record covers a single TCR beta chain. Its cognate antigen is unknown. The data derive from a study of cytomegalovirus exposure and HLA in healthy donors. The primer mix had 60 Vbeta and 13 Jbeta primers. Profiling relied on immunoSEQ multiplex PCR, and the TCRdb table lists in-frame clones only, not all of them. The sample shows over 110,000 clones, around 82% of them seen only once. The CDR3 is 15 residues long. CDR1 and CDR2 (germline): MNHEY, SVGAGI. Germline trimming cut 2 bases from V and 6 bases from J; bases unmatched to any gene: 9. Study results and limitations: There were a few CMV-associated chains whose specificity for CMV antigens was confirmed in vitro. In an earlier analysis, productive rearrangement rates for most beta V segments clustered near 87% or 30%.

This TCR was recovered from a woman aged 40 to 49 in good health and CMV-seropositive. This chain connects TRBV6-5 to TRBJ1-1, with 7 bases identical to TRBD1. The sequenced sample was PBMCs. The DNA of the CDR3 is TGTGCCAGCAGTTACGGGAGAGGGGGCTTCTCTGAAGCTTTCTTT. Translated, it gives CASSYGRGGFSEAFF.